This TCR beta chain was obtained from a study of shared clonotypes between healthy human individuals (dated by TCRdb to about 2020). Describing the broader study: The cohort included three men and a couple of women between 18 and 49 years of age. Per donor, three plates each were used for CD4 naive and CD4 memory, two for CD8 naive, and one for CD8 memory. To estimate repertoire size and how much clonotype sharing occurs between individuals, the study deeply sequenced the blood TCR repertoires of roughly 5 healthy adults. Different laboratories and diverse techniques were used to prepare libraries and sequence TCR repertoires, to increase sequencing depth and limit assay-specific biases. Per donor, leukapheresis produced somewhere between about 0.94 and 9.5 billion PBMCs. Here is what the overall study found, with its caveats: Higher generation probabilities were observed for clonotypes shared by all four sorted-subset donors than for non-shared clonotypes. Because the study included a small number of donors, the genetic and exposure-history diversity represented was limited. Only blood was sampled, and tissue TCR repertoires likely differ from those in blood. Even with the large sequencing depth, rarefaction of the sorted-subset datasets indicated that sequencing was incomplete. Sharing across a handful of donors was observed for around 5% of naive CD4, over 3% of naive CD8, 2% to 2.5% of memory CD4, and roughly 0.4% of memory CD8 clonotypes. Larger estimated clonotype richness was generally found for naive subsets than for memory subsets. Pairwise subsampling led to the expectation that sequencing depth would affect the degree of clonotype sharing among donors.

About this clone: Its recognized antigen is unknown. Base qualities were left out, and no much larger clone turns up one base away.

CD8 naive samples consisted of CD45RO-negative cells that were positively selected for CCR7, yielding a CD45RA+CCR7+ population without TemRA cells. Healthy HIV-negative adults with no recently reported acute infections or vaccinations were included as donors. Every donor was a Caucasian adult residing in Nashville, Tennessee, USA. After blood collection by leukapheresis, PBMCs were isolated using Ficoll-Histopaque density gradient centrifugation and then cryopreserved in the vapor phase of liquid nitrogen. Analytical flow cytometry was used to check the purity and quantity of every magnetically sorted T cell population. Genomic DNA was isolated from each sorted fraction and quantified by UV absorbance on a Nanodrop 2000c. TCR CDR3 regions were amplified from genomic DNA by multiplex PCR using the deep immunoSEQ assay. For each cell subset, the extracted genomic DNA was distributed evenly across all wells of several immunoSEQ 96-well plates, and each plate served as one replicate. Each replicate PCR for sorted subsets received about 200 ng genomic DNA, equal to about 29,000 T cell genomes. Purified libraries were measured with a Qubit 3.0 fluorometer, size-checked on a Bioanalyzer 2100, and measured again with the KAPA Library Quantification kit. A separate single-read 150-cycle Illumina NextSeq 550 flow cell was used to sequence each immunoSEQ 96-well plate. As for the original processing: Because only junctional sequences without quality scores were contained in the immunoSEQ output, filtering matching that applied to full-length reads could not be performed. To assign V/J genes and CDR3, sequences were annotated against IMGT germline references using PyIR, a Python wrapper for IgBLAST v1.9. Reads were filtered out if the reads had weak V/J assignments (E-value above 1e-6), no CDR3, stop codons, out-of-frame junctions, or ambiguous translated residues. V3J clonotypes were defined by identical inferred V gene, J gene, and CDR3 amino acid sequence. The percentage overlap between two repertoires was calculated by dividing the number of shared unique clonotypes by the size of the smaller repertoire. Richness of each repertoire was evaluated using RTK rarefaction, the Chao1 estimator, and Recon v2.1 estimates of unobserved clonotypes. For all TCRbeta clonotypes obtained by the gDNA method from a few donors, generation probabilities were computed with OLGA. TCRdb mirrors the immuneACCESS table, restricted to in-frame sequences. Some clones are absent from its copies; in checked studies, under half trace to an unresolved V gene, and the reason for the others is unknown. Clone size and V and J calls were adopted from that table, with D and trimming inferred from the DNA. This sample has millions of clones in its table, and about 95% of those were observed once. Jointly, the top ten make up more than 0.95% of the sample.

CDR1 SGDLS and CDR2 YYNGEE are derived from the germline V gene. The germline V and J ends show losses of 3 bases and 1 base respectively, and no gene match explains 9 bases of the junction. From cysteine to phenylalanine, the CDR3 is 17 amino acids long. The CDR3 DNA has 51 bases and is translated from base 1. The specimen sequenced was naive CD8+ T cells sorted from blood. Per the publication, the cell subset or site label means: CD45RA+CCR7+. The rearranged segments are TRBV9 and TRBJ2-5; 10 bases in between match TRBD2. The clonotype originates from a man between 18 and 29 years old in good health. The CDR3 protein is CASSASEREGLQETQYF. The bases are TGTGCCAGCAGCGCCAGTGAGCGGGAGGGCCTCCAAGAGACCCAGTACTTC.